Shown below are 10 T cell receptor beta chains from a single sample sequenced in a study of T cells in Graves' hyperthyroidism and ophthalmopathy. TCR beta CDR3 sequences were amplified from RNA transcripts. A set of HTBI primers served as the primers for a first-round RT-PCR of the TCR CDR3. TCRdb called the multiplex PCR reads again in MiXCR, with one record for every CDR3 protein. This table holds roughly 250,000 distinct CDR3 sequences, approximately 14% found once. What was sequenced was blood. These receptors all stem from a woman in her thirties or forties with Graves' hyperthyroidism that later progressed to Graves' ophthalmopathy.

Of note for this clonotype: Being one base from a much bigger clone, this may be a read error. The V gene is TRBV5-4, the J gene TRBJ2-3, with D uncertain. The CDR3 runs to 15 residues. CDR1 SGHNT and CDR2 YYREEE come from the germline V gene (reference sequence). CDR3 in DNA: TGTGCCAGCACCAGAGAGTGGGAAAGCACATATACGCAGTATTTT. This codes for CASTREWESTYTQYF.

This clonotype occurred many times. The chain combines TRBV12-3 or TRBV12-4 with TRBJ2-3; 7 positions agree with TRBD2. The CDR3 is 15 amino acids. The ends lost 3 bases at V and 3 bases at J; junction bases unmatched: 6. Here the CDR3 reads CASSFWGGVTDTQYF. As DNA, the CDR3 is TGTGCCAGCAGTTTTTGGGGGGGAGTGACAGATACGCAGTATTTT.

This clonotype was counted a few times. The rearrangement joins TRBV6-1 to TRBJ1-2; the D gene is possibly TRBD1 (6 bases). V was clipped by 7 bases and J by 5 bases, with 17 bases between them. The CDR3 totals 14 residues. Germline V CDR1 and CDR2: MNHNS, SASEGT. CDR3 amino acids: CASNPNRVWYGYTF. CDR3 DNA sequence: TGTGCCAGCAACCCGAACAGGGTTTGGTATGGCTACACCTTC.

The gene calls are TRBV19 and TRBJ1-5; 7 bases match TRBD1. The CDR3 has 13 residues. With V trimmed by 7 bases and J by 6 bases, 6 bases remained unmatched. CDR1 is LNHDA and CDR2 is SQIVND in the germline V gene (reference sequence). CDR3 sequence: CASTEGAPQPQHF. The CDR3 DNA reads as TGTGCCAGTACGGAGGGGGCTCCTCAGCCCCAGCATTTT.

This clonotype was recorded only once. This chain connects TRBV5-5 to TRBJ2-5; D is possibly TRBD1 (6 bases). The CDR3 sequence is 14 residues long. Germline-derived CDR1 and CDR2 are SGHKS and YYEKEE (reference sequence). V lost 6 bases to trimming and J lost 5 bases, with 17 bases between them. Here the CDR3 reads CASMRPTGSETQYF. The CDR3 DNA reads as TGTGCCAGCATGCGACCCACAGGGTCGGAGACCCAGTACTTC.

There are many counts of this clonotype. The rearrangement uses TRBV25-1 and TRBJ2-2; D remains unclear. The CDR3 is 15 amino acids. From germline, CDR1 is MGHDK and CDR2 SYGVNS. The V end was cut by 1 base, the J end by 1 base, with 7 bases between. CDR3 sequence: CASSESPGNTGELFF. The CDR3 coding sequence is TGTGCCAGCAGTGAATCACCCGGGAACACCGGGGAGCTGTTTTTT.

This clonotype has ten or more counts. J is TRBJ2-7 and V is TRBV11-2; D call uncertain. Germline V CDR1 and CDR2: SGHAT, FQNNGV. The length of the CDR3 is 14 residues. The V and J ends lost 3 bases and 3 bases respectively, with 12 bases between them. The DNA of the CDR3 is TGTGCCAGCAGCTTGGGTGGAACCTACTACGAGCAGTACTTC. This gives the protein CASSLGGTYYEQYF.

This sequence joins TRBV7-9 and TRBJ2-7, with 7 bases lining up with TRBD2. This CDR3 spans 13 amino acids. Germline values: CDR1 SEHNR, CDR2 FQNEAQ (reference sequence). The trim removed 5 bases at V and 3 bases at J, leaving 4 bases unmatched. The CDR3 DNA sequence: TGTGCCAGCAGCCGAGGGGACTACTACGAGCAGTACTTC. Amino acids: CASSRGDYYEQYF.

This clonotype was counted at least ten times. The genes are TRBV6-1 and TRBJ1-5; D unclear. CDR1 and CDR2 (germline): MNHNS, SASEGT. Trimming took off 5 bases at V and 10 bases at J, with 21 bases between the two ends. This CDR3 comprises 15 residues. CDR3 region: CASSLTGSTLLPQHF. The CDR3 DNA reads as TGTGCCAGCAGTCTGACGGGCAGCACTCTTCTTCCCCAGCATTTT.

In this sample, this clonotype turned up many times. The chain has TRBV24-1 and TRBJ1-5; 10 bases are shared with TRBD1. This CDR3 has 15 residues. CDR1 is KGHDR, CDR2 SFDVKD, per germline. V was clipped by 3 bases and J by 5 bases; unmatched bases: 3. Written as DNA, the CDR3 is TGTGCCACCAGTGATGCGGGACAGGGGTATCAGCCCCAGCATTTT. Translating gives CATSDAGQGYQPQHF.